The T cell receptor (beta chain) described here comes from a study of blood T cell repertoires in COVID-19. At the level of the study: COVID-19 samples from acute and convalescent phases originated in the United States, Italy and Spain. PBMCs, B-cell-depleted T cells, or T cells provided the cDNA or gDNA that made up the material.

Clones were sequenced by immunoSEQ multiplex PCR, and TCRdb holds only the in-frame ones, with some missing. The sample shows around 480,000 clones, roughly 87% of them seen only once. Germline V gene sequence: CDR1 SQVTM, CDR2 ANQGSEA. CDR3 length: 13 residues. V dropped 4 bases and J dropped 4 bases, with 13 bases sitting between them. The rearrangement joins TRBV29-1 to TRBJ1-2; TRBD1 is a possible D gene (5 bases). Material: PBMCs or T cells enriched from blood (not recorded which). This sequence originates from a woman aged 18-29 years who had recovered from COVID-19. For the CDR3, the DNA is TGCAGCGTTGCGGACATTCTAGGCTATGGCTACACCTTC. It is translated as CSVADILGYGYTF.